This is a list of T cell receptor beta chains from one sample in a study of T cells in Graves' hyperthyroidism and ophthalmopathy. TCRdb analysed the multiplex PCR reads with MiXCR anew, one entry per CDR3 protein. The sample lists about 400,000 distinct CDR3 sequences, 13% to 15% occurring once. The sample taken for sequencing was blood. These receptors all stem from an older woman with Graves' ophthalmopathy. Both conserved end residues are part of each CDR3. The D gene is left open where the match is weak. Clone size appears in some rows only: once, few, many, or a class for an expanded clone.

J | size | D | V | CDR3 | DNA
TRBJ1-1 | NA | NA | TRBV5-8 | CASSQGALNTEAFF | TGTGCCAGCAGTCAAGGGGCGCTGAACACTGAAGCTTTCTTT
TRBJ1-1 | many | NA | TRBV18 | CASSPRNGGNTEAFF | TGTGCCAGCTCACCACGCAATGGGGGAAATACTGAAGCTTTCTTT
TRBJ2-7 | NA | TRBD1 | TRBV6-5 | CASSSRTGGYYEQYF | TGTGCCAGCAGTTCCCGGACAGGGGGGTACTACGAGCAGTACTTC
TRBJ2-5 | few | TRBD1 | TRBV5-1 | CASSLQGSGETQYF | TGCGCCAGCAGCTTACAGGGGTCAGGGGAGACCCAGTACTTC
TRBJ2-1 | NA | NA | TRBV5-1 | CASSPRASQPYNEQFF | TGCGCCAGCAGCCCGAGGGCTTCCCAGCCCTACAATGAGCAGTTCTTC
TRBJ1-4 | NA | NA | TRBV28 | CASSFSTSEKLFF | TGTGCCAGCAGTTTCTCTACTAGTGAAAAACTGTTTTTT
TRBJ1-1 | NA | NA | TRBV11-2 | CASSLDLSRNTEAFF | TGTGCCAGCAGCTTAGATCTGTCCAGGAACACTGAAGCTTTCTTT
TRBJ1-1 | NA | TRBD1 | TRBV11-2 | CASSGDRGNTEAFF | TGTGCCAGCAGCGGGGACAGGGGGAACACTGAAGCTTTCTTT
TRBJ1-4 | NA | TRBD1 | TRBV6-1 | CASKTGGNEKLFF | TGTGCCAGCAAGACAGGGGGTAATGAAAAACTGTTTTTT
TRBJ2-7 | NA | NA | TRBV20-1 | CSARVMAGGNYEQYF | TGCAGTGCTAGAGTTATGGCAGGGGGGAACTACGAGCAGTACTTC
TRBJ2-1 | few | TRBD2 | TRBV10-2 | CASQERGYNEQFF | TGCGCCAGCCAGGAGCGGGGGTACAATGAGCAGTTCTTC
TRBJ2-3 | NA | TRBD2 | TRBV7-6 | CASSRTSRRADTQYF | TGTGCCAGCAGCCGGACTAGCCGACGCGCAGATACGCAGTATTTT
TRBJ2-1 | many | TRBD2 | TRBV2 | CASSETKAGSSYNEQFF | TGTGCCAGCAGTGAAACCAAAGCGGGGAGCTCCTACAATGAGCAGTTCTTC
TRBJ2-7 | NA | TRBD1 | TRBV28 | CASSPPPGTGSYEQYF | TGTGCCAGCAGTCCGCCCCCCGGGACAGGGTCGTACGAGCAGTACTTC
TRBJ2-1 | many | NA | TRBV2 | CASSPGRPVTEQFF | TGTGCCAGCAGTCCTGGACGGCCAGTTACGGAGCAGTTCTTC
TRBJ2-3 | many | NA | TRBV28 | CASSLRLGSTDTQYF | TGTGCCAGCAGTTTAAGGCTGGGGAGCACAGATACGCAGTATTTT
TRBJ2-3 | many | TRBD2 | TRBV5-1 | CASKMTSGTDTQYF | TGCGCCAGCAAAATGACTAGCGGCACAGATACGCAGTATTTT
TRBJ2-3 | many | NA | TRBV5-1 | CASSVPGRDRDTQYF | TGCGCCAGCAGCGTCCCAGGGAGGGACAGAGATACGCAGTATTTT
TRBJ2-1 | NA | NA | TRBV9 | CASSPTKGSYNEQFF | TGTGCCAGCAGCCCGACTAAGGGCTCCTACAATGAGCAGTTCTTC
TRBJ1-2 | NA | NA | TRBV6-1 | CASSRGTGKETRGYTF | TGTGCCAGCAGCCGCGGAACAGGGAAGGAGACGCGGGGCTACACCTTC
TRBJ1-4 | NA | NA | TRBV11-2 | CASSFQALRDEKLFF | TGTGCCAGCAGCTTCCAGGCCCTGAGGGATGAAAAACTGTTTTTT
TRBJ1-5 | NA | NA | TRBV6-2/TRBV6-3 | CASSPTVPNQPQHF | TGTGCCAGCAGTCCGACAGTGCCCAATCAGCCCCAGCATTTT